The 3 T cell receptor beta chains reported below all come from one sample, sequenced in a study of T cell responses to AZD1222 COVID-19 vaccine (dated by TCRdb to the early 2020s). Library preparation was by the immunoSEQ multiplex PCR assay. The source is immuneACCESS, and TCRdb retained only in-frame sequences with V and J called. Part of the clones is not carried over; for the studies checked, unresolved V genes explain less than half of this, and the remainder is unexplained. Recorded for this sample are some 130,000 clones; roughly nine tenths of them occurred a single time. The ten largest clones take up 9.5% of the sample. The sample's time point label, decoded: about 28 days (+/-7) after the second vaccine dose. The specimen was peripheral blood, collected 28 days after the second AZD1222 dose. Receptors originate from an adult who received the AZD1222 COVID-19 vaccine.

This rearrangement joins TRBV6-5 to TRBJ2-7, with 10 bases matching TRBD1. This CDR3 is built from 14 residues. V was clipped by 4 bases and J by 2 bases; unmatched bases: 2. Germline V gene sequence: CDR1 MNHEY, CDR2 SVGAGI. The CDR3 loop reads CASSWDRGPYEQYF. The CDR3 region has the DNA TGTGCCAGCAGTTGGGACAGGGGACCCTACGAGCAGTACTTC.

This clone was detected once. The chain joins TRBV3-1 (or the pseudogene TRBV3-2) to TRBJ1-2; D unresolved. The CDR3 contains 15 residues. V was trimmed by 2 bases and J by 3 bases, leaving 13 bases between them. The germline V gene encodes CDR1 LGHDT and CDR2 YNNKEL (reference sequence). CDR3 amino acids: CASSQKTDGYYGYTF. The CDR3 bases are TGTGCCAGCAGCCAAAAAACGGACGGATACTATGGCTACACCTTC.

This chain links TRBV15 with TRBJ2-7; the D is unclear. Germline-derived CDR1 and CDR2 are LNHNV and YYDKDF (reference sequence). V was shortened by 0 bases and J by 2 bases, with 8 bases between the two germline ends. The length of the CDR3 is 14 residues. CDR3 in DNA: TGTGCCACCAGCAGAGACCGGCAGACCTACGAGCAGTACTTC. Amino acid sequence: CATSRDRQTYEQYF.